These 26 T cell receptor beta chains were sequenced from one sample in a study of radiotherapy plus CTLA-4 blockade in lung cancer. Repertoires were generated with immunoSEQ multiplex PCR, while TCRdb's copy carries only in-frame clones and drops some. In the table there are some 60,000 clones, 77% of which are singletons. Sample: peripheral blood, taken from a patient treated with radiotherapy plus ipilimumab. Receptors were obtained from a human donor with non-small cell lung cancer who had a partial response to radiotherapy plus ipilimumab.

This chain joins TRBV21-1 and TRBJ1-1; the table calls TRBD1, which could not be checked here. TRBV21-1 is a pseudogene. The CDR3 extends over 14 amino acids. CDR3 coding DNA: TGTGCCAGCAGCTTGCAACAGGGGAACACTGAAGCTTTCTTT. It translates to CASSLQQGNTEAFF.

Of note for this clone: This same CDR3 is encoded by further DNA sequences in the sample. The CDR3 protein is CASSPTGATNEKLFF. The DNA of the CDR3 is TGCGCCAGCAGCCCGACAGGAGCAACTAATGAAAAACTGTTTTTT. The V call is TRBV5-1, the J call TRBJ1-4, with a tentative D call TRBD1 (6 bases). V lost 4 bases, J lost 0 bases, and 10 bases lay in between. From germline, CDR1 is SGHRS and CDR2 YFSETQ. This CDR3 has 15 amino acids.

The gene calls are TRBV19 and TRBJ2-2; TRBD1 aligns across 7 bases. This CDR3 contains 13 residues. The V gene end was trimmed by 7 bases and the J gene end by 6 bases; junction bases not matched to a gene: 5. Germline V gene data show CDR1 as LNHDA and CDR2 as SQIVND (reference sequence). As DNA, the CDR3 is TGTGCCAGTAATAGACAGGGCTCCGGGGAGCTGTTTTTT. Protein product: CASNRQGSGELFF.

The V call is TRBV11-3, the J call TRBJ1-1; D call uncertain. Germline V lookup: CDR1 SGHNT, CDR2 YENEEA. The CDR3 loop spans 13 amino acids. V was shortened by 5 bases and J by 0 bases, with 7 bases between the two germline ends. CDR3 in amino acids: CASSREMNTEAFF. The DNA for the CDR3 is TGTGCCAGCAGCCGTGAGATGAACACTGAAGCTTTCTTT.

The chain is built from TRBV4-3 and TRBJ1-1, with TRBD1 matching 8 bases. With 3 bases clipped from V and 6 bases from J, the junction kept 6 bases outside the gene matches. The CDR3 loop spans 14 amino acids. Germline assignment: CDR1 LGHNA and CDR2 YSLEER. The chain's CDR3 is CASSHQGAVAEAFF. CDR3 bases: TGCGCCAGCAGCCATCAGGGGGCTGTTGCTGAAGCTTTCTTT.

The CDR3 is CASSLWGTGGVNQPQHF. CDR3 DNA sequence: TGTGCCAGCAGTTTATGGGGAACAGGGGGCGTTAATCAGCCCCAGCATTTT. The rearrangement links TRBV28 to TRBJ1-5, with 9 nucleotides matching TRBD1. The CDR3 is 17 residues long. Germline V gene lookup returns CDR1 MDHEN and CDR2 SYDVKM. V shed 0 bases and J 4 bases; nucleotides not matched to a gene: 7.

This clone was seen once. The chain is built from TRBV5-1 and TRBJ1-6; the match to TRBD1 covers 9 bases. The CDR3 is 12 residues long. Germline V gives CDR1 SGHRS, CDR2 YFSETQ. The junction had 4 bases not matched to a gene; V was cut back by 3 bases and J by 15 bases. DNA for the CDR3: TGCGCCAGCAGCTGGGACAGGGATGACCTCCACTTT. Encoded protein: CASSWDRDDLHF.

The CDR3 nucleotides are TGTGCCAGCAGTATGGGACAGGGCCTCGAGCAGTACTTC. Translating it yields CASSMGQGLEQYF. The genes are TRBV27 and TRBJ2-7; the match to TRBD1 covers 9 bases. The V and J ends lost 5 bases and 6 bases, in that order; junction bases with no gene match: 5. Germline V gene lookup returns CDR1 MNHEY and CDR2 SMNVEV (reference sequence). This CDR3 region has 13 residues.

The CDR3 coding sequence is TGTGCCAGCAGCACGGGACAGGGGATGGGAACCGGGGAGCTGTTTTTT. This codes for CASSTGQGMGTGELFF. The chain links TRBV5-4 to TRBJ2-2; 10 nucleotides line up with TRBD1. The V gene's germline CDR1 is SGHNT and CDR2 YYREEE (reference sequence). V lost 4 bases and J lost 5; bases outside the gene matches: 8. CDR3 length: 16 residues. The variable domain in full, with the rest retrieved from reference TRBV5-4 and TRBJ2-2, is ETGVTQSPTHLIKTRGQQVTLRCSSQSGHNTVSWYQQALGQGPQFIFQYYREEENGRGNFPPRFSGLQFPNYSSELNVNALELDDSALYLCASSTGQGMGTGELFFGEGSRLTVL.

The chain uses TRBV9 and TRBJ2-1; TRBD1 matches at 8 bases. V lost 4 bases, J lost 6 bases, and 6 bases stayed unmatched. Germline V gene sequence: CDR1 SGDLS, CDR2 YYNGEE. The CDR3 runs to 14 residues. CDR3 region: CASSLRTGLNEQFF. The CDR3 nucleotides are TGTGCCAGCAGCTTACGGACAGGGCTCAATGAGCAGTTCTTC. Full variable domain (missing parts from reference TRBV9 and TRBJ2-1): DSGVTQTPKHLITATGQRVTLRCSPRSGDLSVYWYQQSLDQGLQFLIQYYNGEERAKGNILERFSAQQFPDLHSELNLSSLELGDSALYFCASSLRTGLNEQFFGPGTRLTVL.

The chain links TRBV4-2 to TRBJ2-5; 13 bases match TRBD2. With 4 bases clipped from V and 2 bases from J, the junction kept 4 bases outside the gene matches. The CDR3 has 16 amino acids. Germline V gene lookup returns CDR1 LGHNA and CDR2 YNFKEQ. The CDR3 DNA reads TGTGCCAGCAGCCCCGGGACTAGCGGGGAACAAGAGACCCAGTACTTC. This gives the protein CASSPGTSGEQETQYF.

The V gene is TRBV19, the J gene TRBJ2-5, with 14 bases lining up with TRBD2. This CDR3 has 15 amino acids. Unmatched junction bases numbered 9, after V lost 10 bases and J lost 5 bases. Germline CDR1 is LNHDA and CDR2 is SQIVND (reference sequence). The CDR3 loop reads CATTTSGGAEETQYF. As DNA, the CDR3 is TGTGCCACCACGACTAGCGGGGGGGCCGAGGAGACCCAGTACTTC.

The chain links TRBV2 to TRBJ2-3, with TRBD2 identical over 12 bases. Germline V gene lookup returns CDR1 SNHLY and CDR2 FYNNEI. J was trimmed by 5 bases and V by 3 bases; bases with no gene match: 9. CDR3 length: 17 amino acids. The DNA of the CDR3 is TGTGCCAGCAGTGACCCGGCTAGCGGGGGGGAGGTAGATACGCAGTATTTT. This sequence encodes CASSDPASGGEVDTQYF.

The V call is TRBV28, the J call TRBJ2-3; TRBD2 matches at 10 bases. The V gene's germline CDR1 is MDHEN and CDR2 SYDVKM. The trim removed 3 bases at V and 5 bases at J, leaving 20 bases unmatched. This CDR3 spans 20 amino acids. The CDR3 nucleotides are TGTGCCAGCAGTTTCTTGGCGTCTAGCGGGGGTCTACTACCGGGAGATACGCAGTATTTT. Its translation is CASSFLASSGGLLPGDTQYF.

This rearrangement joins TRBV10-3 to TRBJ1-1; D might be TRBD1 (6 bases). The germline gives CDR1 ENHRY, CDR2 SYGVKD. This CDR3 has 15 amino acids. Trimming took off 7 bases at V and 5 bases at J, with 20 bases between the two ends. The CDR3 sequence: CAITDPQGRGTEAFF. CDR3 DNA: TGTGCCATCACCGACCCCCAGGGGCGCGGGACTGAAGCTTTCTTT.

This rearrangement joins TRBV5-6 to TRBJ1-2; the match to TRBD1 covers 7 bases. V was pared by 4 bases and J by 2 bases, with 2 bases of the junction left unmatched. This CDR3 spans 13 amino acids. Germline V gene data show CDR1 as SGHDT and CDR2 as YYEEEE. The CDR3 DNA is TGTGCCAGCAGCAGGACAGGAAACTATGGCTACACCTTC. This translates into CASSRTGNYGYTF.

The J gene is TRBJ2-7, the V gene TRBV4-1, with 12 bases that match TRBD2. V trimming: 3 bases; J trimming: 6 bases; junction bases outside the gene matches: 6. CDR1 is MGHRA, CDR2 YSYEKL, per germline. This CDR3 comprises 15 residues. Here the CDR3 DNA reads TGCGCCAGCAGCCACGATACTAGCGGGGGGATCGAGCAGTACTTC. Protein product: CASSHDTSGGIEQYF.

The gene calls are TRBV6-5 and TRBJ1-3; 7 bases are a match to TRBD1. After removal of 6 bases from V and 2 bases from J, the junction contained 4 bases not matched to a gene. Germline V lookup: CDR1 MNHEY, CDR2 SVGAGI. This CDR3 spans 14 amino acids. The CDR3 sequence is CASRLTGAGNTIYF. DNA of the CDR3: TGTGCCAGCAGGCTCACAGGGGCTGGAAACACCATATATTTT.

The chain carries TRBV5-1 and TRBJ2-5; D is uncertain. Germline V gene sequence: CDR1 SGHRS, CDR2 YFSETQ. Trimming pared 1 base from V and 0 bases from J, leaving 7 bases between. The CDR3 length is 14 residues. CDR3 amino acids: CASSLQFDQETQYF. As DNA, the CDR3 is TGCGCCAGCAGCTTGCAGTTTGACCAAGAGACCCAGTACTTC.

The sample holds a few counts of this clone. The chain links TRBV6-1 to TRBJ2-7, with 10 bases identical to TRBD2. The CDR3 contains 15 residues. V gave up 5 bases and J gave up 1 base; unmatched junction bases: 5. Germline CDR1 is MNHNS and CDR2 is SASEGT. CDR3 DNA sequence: TGTGCCAGCAGTCATACTAGCGGGGCTTCCTACGAGCAGTACTTC. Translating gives CASSHTSGASYEQYF.

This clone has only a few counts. DNA for the CDR3: TGTGCCAGCAGTGCCAGGGGGATTGGTGAAAAACTGTTTTTT. Translated, it gives CASSARGIGEKLFF. The chain combines TRBV6-6 with TRBJ1-4, with TRBD1 matching 7 bases. Germline values: CDR1 MNHNY, CDR2 SVGAGI (reference sequence). V was clipped by 5 bases and J by 7 bases; unmatched bases: 7. The CDR3 loop spans 14 amino acids.

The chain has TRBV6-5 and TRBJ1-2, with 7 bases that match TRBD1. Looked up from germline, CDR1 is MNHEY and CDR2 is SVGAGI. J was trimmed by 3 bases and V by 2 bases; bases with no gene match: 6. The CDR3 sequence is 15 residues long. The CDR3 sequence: CASSYDRDGDYGYTF. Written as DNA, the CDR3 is TGTGCCAGCAGTTACGACAGGGACGGTGACTATGGCTACACCTTC.

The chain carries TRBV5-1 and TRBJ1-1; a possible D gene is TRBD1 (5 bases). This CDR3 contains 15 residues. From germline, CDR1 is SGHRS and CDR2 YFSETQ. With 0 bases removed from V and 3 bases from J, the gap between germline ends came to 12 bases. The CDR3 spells CASSLVGGWDTEAFF. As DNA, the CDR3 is TGCGCCAGCAGCTTGGTGGGGGGATGGGACACTGAAGCTTTCTTT.

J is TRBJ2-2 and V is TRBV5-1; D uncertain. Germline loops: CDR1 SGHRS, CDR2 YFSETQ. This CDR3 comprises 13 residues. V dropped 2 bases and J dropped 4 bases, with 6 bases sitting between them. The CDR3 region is CASSFSVTGELFF. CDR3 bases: TGCGCCAGCAGCTTTTCAGTCACCGGGGAGCTGTTTTTT.

In DNA form, the CDR3 reads TGTGCCAGCAGCTTGGCCGCAGGAGGGACCGGGGAGCTGTTTTTT. This encodes CASSLAAGGTGELFF. The chain carries TRBV5-4 and TRBJ2-2, with a tentative D call TRBD2 (6 bases). Germline CDR1 SGHNT, CDR2 YYREEE (reference sequence). The CDR3 contains 15 residues. Trimming left V 0 bases short and J 5 bases short, with 11 bases between.

CDR3 sequence (DNA): TGCGCCAGCAGCTTACAGGGGGATGGCACTGAAGCTTTCTTT. Amino acid sequence: CASSLQGDGTEAFF. This chain links TRBV5-1 with TRBJ1-1; the match to TRBD1 covers 8 bases. The CDR3 is made up of 14 amino acids. Germline CDR1 is SGHRS and CDR2 is YFSETQ. V dropped 2 bases and J dropped 4; count of bases not matched to a gene: 4. The whole variable domain, filled in from reference TRBV5-1 and TRBJ1-1, reads KAGVTQTPRYLIKTRGQQVTLSCSPISGHRSVSWYQQTPGQGLQFLFEYFSETQRNKGNFPGRFSGRQFSNSRSEMNVSTLELGDSALYLCASSLQGDGTEAFFGQGTRLTVV.